This TCR beta chain was identified in a study of glioma-infiltrating T cells. In the study overall: Glioblastomas were WHO grade IV, sampled at first diagnosis; low-grade were grade II. Findings and limits, study-wide: Signature shared blood CDR3 motifs were enriched in low-divergence and depleted in high-divergence patients.

Using RNA template, CDR3s of TCR alpha and beta were amplified with iRepertoire arm-PCR. Using its own MiXCR run on the multiplex PCR reads, TCRdb lists one record per CDR3 protein. The sample holds approximately 400,000 distinct CDR3 sequences, roughly 41% seen once. V lost 10 bases, J lost 5 bases, and 15 bases lay in between. This CDR3 contains 12 residues. A word on this clonotype: Its antigen remains unknown.

The chain couples TRBV12-3 or TRBV12-4 to TRBJ2-7; a possible D gene is TRBD2 (6 bases). Sequences were obtained from glioma tissue, nonneoplastic brain tissue, or PBMCs (not recorded which). This clonotype was obtained from a human donor with low-grade glioma or glioblastoma, undergoing nonglioma brain surgery, or in good health (not recorded which). The CDR3 sequence is CATSADRNEQYF. CDR3 DNA: TGTGCCACTAGCGCCGATCGGAACGAGCAGTACTTC.